The next 31 T cell receptor beta chains were all read from a single sample in a study of blood T cell repertoires in COVID-19. TCRdb's table, derived via immunoSEQ multiplex PCR, lists solely in-frame clones and lacks some. The data contain about 140,000 clones, around 81% of them singletons. Sequencing was carried out using peripheral blood. The receptors stem from a woman aged 55-70 years with acute or convalescent COVID-19.

CDR3 in amino acids: CASLGGEGYEQYF. CDR3 DNA sequence: TGTGCCAGCTTGGGGGGGGAGGGGTACGAGCAGTACTTC. The J gene is TRBJ2-7, the V gene TRBV28; TRBD2 matches at 7 bases. The CDR3 sequence is 13 residues long. V was clipped by 8 bases and J by 4 bases; unmatched bases: 8. CDR1 and CDR2 (germline): MDHEN, SYDVKM.

This chain joins TRBV13 and TRBJ2-3; D ambiguous. Germline V lookup: CDR1 PRHDT, CDR2 FYEKMQ (reference sequence). Deletions cut 1 base from V and 0 bases from J, with 8 bases between. The CDR3 loop spans 15 amino acids. The CDR3 nucleotides read TGTGCCAGCAGCTTAGTATCGGTTAGCACAGATACGCAGTATTTT. Translation gives CASSLVSVSTDTQYF. The variable domain in full, with the rest retrieved from reference TRBV13 and TRBJ2-3, is AAGVIQSPRHLIKEKRETATLKCYPIPRHDTVYWYQQGPGQDPQFLISFYEKMQSDKGSIPDRFSAQQFSDYHSELNMSSLELGDSALYFCASSLVSVSTDTQYFGPGTRLTVL.

This clone was seen more than once but under ten times. This chain connects TRBV5-6 to TRBJ1-1, with D uncertain. The CDR3 runs 13 residues. The germline V and J ends were trimmed by 7 bases and 0 bases, with 10 bases remaining between them. The germline gives CDR1 SGHDT, CDR2 YYEEEE. The CDR3 nucleotides read TGTGCCAGCCAGAAACGCATGAACACTGAAGCTTTCTTT. Residues: CASQKRMNTEAFF.

The chain recombines TRBV5-1 with TRBJ1-1; tentatively, D is TRBD1 (6 bases). The CDR3 has 15 amino acids. With 0 bases removed from V and 5 bases from J, the gap between germline ends came to 14 bases. Germline assignment: CDR1 SGHRS and CDR2 YFSETQ. In DNA form, the CDR3 reads TGCGCCAGCAGCTTGGGCGGGGGGCTTTATACTGAAGCTTTCTTT. This translates into CASSLGGGLYTEAFF.

The chain couples TRBV6-2 or TRBV6-3 to TRBJ2-1; D call uncertain. Looked up from germline, CDR1 is MNHEY and CDR2 is SVGEGT. The CDR3 loop spans 12 amino acids. The V gene lost 5 bases and the J gene lost 6 bases, with 8 bases spanning the gap. This CDR3 is CASSPDFNEQFF. Here the CDR3 DNA reads TGTGCCAGCAGTCCAGACTTCAATGAGCAGTTCTTC.

In this sample, this clone turned up a few times. DNA for the CDR3: TGTGCCATCAGCGAAACAGGGAGCTCCTACAATGAGCAGTTCTTC. Amino acids: CAISETGSSYNEQFF. The chain employs TRBV10-3 and TRBJ2-1; D is perhaps TRBD1 (6 bases). Looked up from germline, CDR1 is ENHRY and CDR2 is SYGVKD. The CDR3 is made up of 15 amino acids. V was clipped by 6 bases and J by 0 bases, with 12 bases between them.

The V gene is TRBV27, the J gene TRBJ2-7, with 13 bases that match TRBD2. Unmatched junction bases numbered 5, after V lost 6 bases and J lost 6 bases. Germline values: CDR1 MNHEY, CDR2 SMNVEV (reference sequence). This CDR3 spans 14 amino acids. The CDR3 loop reads CASRITSGRGEQYF. CDR3 coding DNA: TGTGCCAGCAGGATAACTAGCGGGAGGGGCGAGCAGTACTTC.

This clone was counted once. The chain has TRBV2 and TRBJ2-7; a weak D match, TRBD2 (6 bases). V was trimmed by 6 bases and J by 4 bases, leaving 10 bases between them. The germline CDR1 and CDR2 sequences are SNHLY and FYNNEI. The CDR3 has 12 residues. CDR3 sequence (DNA): TGTGCCAGCAGCCCCAGCGGGTACGAGCAGTACTTC. It codes for CASSPSGYEQYF.

The V gene is TRBV7-9, the J gene TRBJ2-7; 7 bases map to TRBD1. The CDR3 is made up of 14 amino acids. With 5 bases clipped from V and 3 bases from J, the junction kept 7 bases outside the gene matches. The germline gives CDR1 SEHNR, CDR2 FQNEAQ (reference sequence). The CDR3 protein is CASSHGQALYEQYF. The CDR3 DNA reads TGTGCCAGCAGCCATGGACAGGCCCTCTACGAGCAGTACTTC.

The chain employs TRBV20-1 and TRBJ2-5, with a tentative D call TRBD1 (6 bases). The CDR3 length is 13 residues. With 3 bases removed from V and 4 bases from J, the gap between germline ends came to 12 bases. CDR1 DFQATT and CDR2 SNEGSKA come from the germline V gene (reference sequence). In DNA, the CDR3 is TGCAGTGCTAGTTTCTGGGGGCGAGAGACCCAGTACTTC. The encoded protein is CSASFWGRETQYF.

The J gene is TRBJ2-2, the V gene TRBV7-8; TRBD2 agrees at 7 bases. The CDR3 is made up of 16 amino acids. Germline CDR1 SGHVS, CDR2 FQNEAQ. J gave up 3 bases and V 1 base, and 5 bases lay outside the gene matches. This CDR3 is CASSLVGGSYTGELFF. The CDR3 DNA reads TGTGCCAGCAGCTTAGTTGGCGGGAGTTACACCGGGGAGCTGTTTTTT. The variable domain in full, with the rest retrieved from reference TRBV7-8 and TRBJ2-2, is GAGVSQSPRYKVAKRGQDVALRCDPISGHVSLFWYQQALGQGPEFLTYFQNEAQLDKSGLPSDRFFAERPEGSVSTLKIQRTQQEDSAVYLCASSLVGGSYTGELFFGEGSRLTVL.

This clone was seen just once. The chain is built from TRBV12-3 or TRBV12-4 and TRBJ1-1; D not certain. V was shortened by 8 bases and J by 4 bases, with 11 bases between the two germline ends. The CDR3 is 12 residues long. This CDR3 reads CASVGVGTEAFF. CDR3 nucleotides: TGTGCCAGCGTGGGAGTTGGCACTGAAGCTTTCTTT.

CDR3 DNA: TGTGCCAGCAGCCCGTCGACAGTCAATGAGCAGTTCTTC. Translation: CASSPSTVNEQFF. V usage is TRBV6-5 and J usage is TRBJ2-1, with a tentative D call TRBD1 (5 bases). The CDR3 is 13 residues long. Germline CDR1 and CDR2: MNHEY and SVGAGI. V lost 6 bases and J lost 6, with 12 bases in between.

The V gene is TRBV4-1, the J gene TRBJ1-6; 8 bases fit TRBD1. The germline V gene has CDR1 MGHRA and CDR2 YSYEKL. With V trimmed by 0 bases and J by 3 bases, 4 bases remained unmatched. The CDR3 covers 17 residues. Here the CDR3 reads CASSQDDGQGYNSPLHF. CDR3 DNA: TGCGCCAGCAGCCAAGATGACGGACAGGGCTATAATTCACCCCTCCACTTT.

J is TRBJ2-4 and V is TRBV6-2 or TRBV6-3; 12 nucleotides line up with TRBD2. Germline V gives CDR1 MNHEY, CDR2 SVGEGT. V shed 2 bases and J 0 bases; nucleotides not matched to a gene: 8. The CDR3 has 19 amino acids. This chain's CDR3 is CASSYVASGRATAKNIQYF. Here the CDR3 DNA reads TGTGCCAGCAGTTACGTAGCTAGCGGGAGGGCCACAGCCAAAAACATTCAGTACTTC.

The rearrangement uses TRBV27 and TRBJ2-1, with no clear D. The CDR3 covers 13 residues. Germline values: CDR1 MNHEY, CDR2 SMNVEV (reference sequence). With 2 bases removed from V and 10 bases from J, the gap between germline ends came to 12 bases. The CDR3 coding sequence is TGTGCCAGCAGTTTAGCCCCCGCGTTAGAGCAGTTCTTC. It is translated as CASSLAPALEQFF.

The V and J genes are TRBV7-9 and TRBJ2-7; no reliable D call. Trimming left V 5 bases short and J 0 bases short, with 11 bases between. The CDR3 totals 14 residues. The germline V gene encodes CDR1 SEHNR and CDR2 FQNEAQ (reference sequence). CDR3 amino acids: CASSPPRNSYEQYF. CDR3 DNA: TGTGCCAGCAGCCCCCCGAGAAACTCCTACGAGCAGTACTTC.

V and J are TRBV5-4 and TRBJ1-1; a possible D gene is TRBD1 (6 bases). This CDR3 comprises 14 residues. Germline V gene sequence: CDR1 SGHNT, CDR2 YYREEE (reference sequence). Trimming cost V 1 base and J 1 base, with 8 bases left between them. The CDR3 coding sequence is TGTGCCAGCAGCTTGATGGGACAGAACACTGAAGCTTTCTTT. Protein sequence: CASSLMGQNTEAFF.

The gene calls are TRBV9 and TRBJ1-5; D is possibly TRBD1 (5 bases). CDR1 and CDR2 (germline): SGDLS, YYNGEE. This CDR3 has 16 amino acids. With 4 bases removed from V and 5 bases from J, the gap between germline ends came to 19 bases. The DNA for the CDR3 is TGTGCCAGCAGCCCCCGCGGGGAGGGGCAGGATCAGCCCCAGCATTTT. This translates into CASSPRGEGQDQPQHF.

The gene calls are TRBV5-8 and TRBJ2-7; 12 bases map to TRBD2. V lost 0 bases and J lost 6; bases outside the gene matches: 10. Germline V gives CDR1 SGHTS, CDR2 YDEGEE. There are 17 residues in the CDR3. For the CDR3, the DNA is TGTGCCAGCAGCTTGGCCGTGACTAGCGGGAGTCTGGGCGAGCAGTACTTC. The encoded protein is CASSLAVTSGSLGEQYF.

The V gene is TRBV15, the J gene TRBJ1-1; TRBD1 aligns across 9 bases. Per the germline V gene, CDR1 is LNHNV and CDR2 is YYDKDF (reference sequence). V lost 0 bases, J lost 8 bases, and 4 bases stayed unmatched. This CDR3 is 14 amino acids long. This chain's CDR3 is CATSRDVGQGEAFF. The CDR3 DNA follows: TGTGCCACCAGCAGAGACGTGGGACAGGGAGAAGCTTTCTTT.

This chain joins TRBV6-2 or TRBV6-3 and TRBJ2-1; 12 bases are a match to TRBD2. Germline V CDR1 and CDR2: MNHEY, SVGEGT. This CDR3 is built from 17 residues. The V segment lost 0 bases and the J segment 4 bases; nucleotides outside the gene matches: 4. CDR3 DNA sequence: TGTGCCAGCAGTTACTCCTTGACTAGCGGGAGTTACAATGAGCAGTTCTTC. This codes for CASSYSLTSGSYNEQFF.

V is TRBV19 and J is TRBJ1-2; D is possibly TRBD1 (5 bases). The CDR3 covers 10 residues. From germline, CDR1 is LNHDA and CDR2 SQIVND (reference sequence). Trimming removed 9 bases from V and 8 bases from J, with 10 bases in between. The CDR3 loop reads CASRGLGYTF. In DNA form, the CDR3 reads TGTGCCAGCCGGGGGTTGGGCTACACCTTC.

The CDR3 region is CAIQDLEDNQPQHF. CDR3 nucleotide sequence: TGTGCCATTCAAGACCTGGAGGACAATCAGCCCCAGCATTTT. The V gene is TRBV27, the J gene TRBJ1-5; D not certain. The CDR3 is 14 residues long. Germline V gene sequence: CDR1 MNHEY, CDR2 SMNVEV (reference sequence). V gave up 10 bases and J gave up 3 bases, with 16 bases separating them.

This clone was recorded a few times. The rearrangement uses TRBV28 and TRBJ1-4, with D possibly matching TRBD1 (5 bases). Trimming left V 3 bases short and J 5 bases short, with 10 bases between. The CDR3 runs 14 residues. Per germline, CDR1 MDHEN and CDR2 SYDVKM. The CDR3 region has the DNA TGTGCCAGCAGTTTGGGGGGGTTCAATGAAAAACTGTTTTTT. Encoded protein: CASSLGGFNEKLFF. Full variable domain (outside the CDR3, taken from reference TRBV28 and TRBJ1-4): DVKVTQSSRYLVKRTGEKVFLECVQDMDHENMFWYRQDPGLGLRLIYFSYDVKMKEKGDIPEGYSVSREKKERFSLILESASTNQTSMYLCASSLGGFNEKLFFGSGTQLSVL.

As to this clone: This same CDR3 is encoded by further DNA sequences in the sample. J is TRBJ1-1 and V is TRBV5-1; TRBD1 matches at 8 bases. This CDR3 spans 14 amino acids. CDR1 SGHRS and CDR2 YFSETQ come from the germline V gene. J lost 1 base, V lost 5 bases, and 4 bases had no gene match. CDR3 nucleotides: TGCGCCAGCAGTGGGACAGGACGGAACACTGAAGCTTTCTTT. Its translation is CASSGTGRNTEAFF. The whole variable domain, filled in from reference TRBV5-1 and TRBJ1-1, reads KAGVTQTPRYLIKTRGQQVTLSCSPISGHRSVSWYQQTPGQGLQFLFEYFSETQRNKGNFPGRFSGRQFSNSRSEMNVSTLELGDSALYLCASSGTGRNTEAFFGQGTRLTVV.

This chain connects TRBV28 to TRBJ1-4; possible D gene TRBD1, 5 bases. Germline-derived CDR1 and CDR2 are MDHEN and SYDVKM. V was cut by 2 bases and J by 8 bases, with 21 bases left in between. CDR3 length: 17 amino acids. CDR3 coding DNA: TGTGCCAGCAGTTTACCAGGGAAACAGAGTACGTTAGAAAAACTGTTTTTT. Its protein is CASSLPGKQSTLEKLFF. Full variable domain (missing parts from reference TRBV28 and TRBJ1-4): DVKVTQSSRYLVKRTGEKVFLECVQDMDHENMFWYRQDPGLGLRLIYFSYDVKMKEKGDIPEGYSVSREKKERFSLILESASTNQTSMYLCASSLPGKQSTLEKLFFGSGTQLSVL.

The gene calls are TRBV10-3 and TRBJ2-1, with 9 bases matching TRBD2. V was clipped by 0 bases and J by 5 bases; unmatched bases: 5. Per germline, CDR1 ENHRY and CDR2 SYGVKD. The CDR3 has 16 residues. The CDR3 is CAISESLTSGNNEQFF. For the CDR3, the DNA is TGTGCCATCAGTGAGTCATTGACTAGCGGAAACAATGAGCAGTTCTTC.

The V call is TRBV6-5, the J call TRBJ2-3, with D perhaps TRBD1 (6 bases). This CDR3 has 14 residues. V was pared by 11 bases and J by 1 base, with 16 bases between. Germline CDR1 MNHEY, CDR2 SVGAGI. The CDR3 DNA is TGTGCCGCGGAACAGGGTCTTGGCACAGATACGCAGTATTTT. This codes for CAAEQGLGTDTQYF.

V is TRBV9 and J is TRBJ1-3, with D possibly TRBD1 on 5 matching bases. Trimming removed 4 bases at V and 3 bases at J, with 11 bases between. The germline gives CDR1 SGDLS, CDR2 YYNGEE. CDR3 length: 14 residues. The CDR3 sequence is CASSPRVNGNTIYF. The CDR3 bases are TGTGCCAGCAGCCCCAGGGTGAATGGAAACACCATATATTTT.

This chain links TRBV11-3 with TRBJ1-1; a possible D gene is TRBD1 (6 bases). The CDR3 has 13 amino acids. Germline values: CDR1 SGHNT, CDR2 YENEEA. Trimming took 1 base from V and 4 from J, leaving 7 bases between them. This chain's CDR3 is CASSLGGPTEAFF. In DNA form, the CDR3 reads TGTGCCAGCAGCTTAGGGGGGCCCACTGAAGCTTTCTTT.